The rows below give T cell receptor beta chains drawn from one sample of a study of blood T cell repertoires in COVID-19. Clones were sequenced by immunoSEQ multiplex PCR, and TCRdb holds only the in-frame ones, with some missing. Of under 110,000 clones in the sample, 85% are singletons; the top ten hold around 2%. Material: peripheral blood. These receptors came from a woman between 65 and 79 years old with active or convalescent COVID-19. The CDR3 runs from the conserved cysteine through the conserved F or W. The order of the fields is D gene, J gene, clone size, V gene, CDR3 protein, CDR3 DNA. D genes are given only for firm matches. A row's size may be missing; if present it is once, few, many or a size class.

NA,TRBJ2-5,NA,TRBV5-8,CASSLVRGETQYF,TGTGCCAGCAGCTTGGTCAGAGGAGAGACCCAGTACTTC
NA,TRBJ2-7,once,TRBV12-3/TRBV12-4,CASSFGGGSERF,NA
NA,TRBJ2-1,NA,TRBV20-1,CSARDEGEQFF,TGCAGTGCTAGAGATGAGGGTGAGCAGTTCTTC
TRBD2,TRBJ2-1,NA,TRBV7-6,CASSFQAGGNNEQFF,TGTGCCAGCAGCTTCCAAGCGGGGGGAAACAATGAGCAGTTCTTC
NA,TRBJ2-3,NA,TRBV4-1,CASSQVGGTDTQYF,TGCGCCAGCAGCCAAGTAGGAGGCACAGATACGCAGTATTTT
TRBD1,TRBJ2-3,once,TRBV24-1,CATSEPTGSTDTQYF,TGTGCCACCAGTGAACCGACAGGGAGCACAGATACGCAGTATTTT
NA,TRBJ2-3,NA,TRBV6-5,CASSYGGSGDTQYF,TGTGCCAGCAGTTACGGGGGTAGCGGAGATACGCAGTATTTT
NA,TRBJ1-5,NA,TRBV30,CAWSSGNQPQHF,TGTGCCTGGAGTAGCGGGAATCAGCCCCAGCATTTT
TRBD2,TRBJ2-7,NA,TRBV5-1,CASSLAGLAAYEQYF,TGCGCCAGCAGCTTGGCGGGACTAGCAGCCTACGAGCAGTACTTC
TRBD1,TRBJ2-3,NA,TRBV7-2,CASSRGQGARFTDTQYF,TGTGCCAGCAGCAGAGGGCAGGGGGCGCGTTTTACAGATACGCAGTATTTT
TRBD2,TRBJ2-7,NA,TRBV3-1/TRBV3-2,CASSQGVAGGVEQYF,TGTGCCAGCAGCCAAGGGGTCGCGGGGGGTGTCGAGCAGTACTTC
NA,TRBJ1-2,many,TRBV29-1,CSGMGALNGYTF,TGCAGCGGGATGGGGGCCTTAAATGGCTACACCTTC
NA,TRBJ2-3,NA,TRBV19,CASLRGTLSTDTQYF,TGTGCCAGTTTGAGGGGGACGCTGAGCACAGATACGCAGTATTTT
NA,TRBJ2-5,NA,TRBV4-3,CASSQEISGQETQYF,TGCGCCAGCAGCCAAGAAATATCGGGGCAAGAGACCCAGTACTTC
TRBD2,TRBJ2-3,NA,TRBV11-3,CASSLLREGLGADTQYF,TGTGCCAGCAGCTTATTACGGGAGGGGCTAGGTGCAGATACGCAGTATTTT
NA,TRBJ2-5,NA,TRBV5-1,CASSLTSSSVQETQYF,TGCGCCAGCAGCTTAACTAGTTCCTCCGTCCAAGAGACCCAGTACTTC
NA,TRBJ2-3,NA,TRBV10-1,CASSAGDSSSTDTQYF,TGCGCCAGCAGTGCCGGGGACTCCTCTAGCACAGATACGCAGTATTTT
NA,TRBJ1-6,NA,TRBV12-5,CASGLAPLIQDSYNSPLHF,TGTGCTAGTGGTTTGGCCCCGCTTATTCAGGACTCCTATAATTCACCCCTCCACTTT
TRBD2,TRBJ2-7,NA,TRBV5-6,CASSLGGGSGSYEQYF,TGTGCCAGCAGCTTGGGGGGCGGGAGTGGTTCCTACGAGCAGTACTTC
TRBD1,TRBJ1-1,NA,TRBV7-9,CASSLMTGGEAFF,TGTGCCAGCAGCTTAATGACAGGGGGTGAAGCTTTCTTT
NA,TRBJ2-1,NA,TRBV24-1,CATSDPKAVNEQFF,TGTGCCACCAGTGATCCCAAGGCGGTCAATGAGCAGTTCTTC
TRBD2,TRBJ2-7,few,TRBV29-1,CSVGWTSDPTAEQYF,TGCAGCGTTGGATGGACTAGCGATCCGACTGCCGAGCAGTACTTC
NA,TRBJ1-1,NA,TRBV30,CAWGLSGWTEAFF,TGTGCCTGGGGACTGTCAGGGTGGACTGAAGCTTTCTTT
NA,TRBJ2-5,NA,TRBV7-2,CASSPGQLYQETQYF,TGTGCCAGCAGCCCGGGACAACTGTACCAAGAGACCCAGTACTTC
NA,TRBJ2-1,NA,TRBV15,CATSRGRSGARSDEQFF,TGTGCCACCAGCAGAGGGCGTAGCGGAGCACGGTCGGATGAGCAGTTCTTC
TRBD1,TRBJ2-1,NA,TRBV7-8,CASSLGGSGGGEQFF,TGTGCCAGCAGCTTAGGCGGGTCAGGGGGCGGTGAGCAGTTCTTC
NA,TRBJ1-4,NA,TRBV6-5,CASSYLSTGNEKLFF,TGTGCCAGCAGTTACCTATCGACGGGGAATGAAAAACTGTTTTTT
NA,TRBJ1-6,few,TRBV5-8,CASSWTKRGSPLHF,TGTGCCAGCAGCTGGACGAAGCGGGGTTCACCCCTCCACTTT
NA,TRBJ1-2,NA,TRBV28,CASSPGIRGYTF,TGTGCCAGCAGCCCAGGGATTCGTGGCTACACCTTC
TRBD1,TRBJ2-5,once,TRBV3-1/TRBV3-2,CASSQGQGGEETQYF,TGTGCCAGCAGCCAAGGACAGGGTGGGGAAGAGACCCAGTACTTC
TRBD1,TRBJ1-1,NA,TRBV29-1,CSVDPGGGYTEAFF,TGCAGCGTTGACCCAGGGGGCGGGTACACTGAAGCTTTCTTT
TRBD2,TRBJ2-5,NA,TRBV9,CASSVAERGGQETQYF,TGTGCCAGCAGCGTAGCAGAACGGGGGGGCCAAGAGACCCAGTACTTC
NA,TRBJ1-5,NA,TRBV6-8,CASSGDSLYFYSNQPQHF,TGTGCCAGCAGTGGAGACAGCCTCTATTTCTATAGCAATCAGCCCCAGCATTTT
NA,TRBJ1-1,NA,TRBV4-1,CASSHWTEEAFF,TGCGCCAGCAGCCACTGGACAGAGGAAGCTTTCTTT